What follows are 17 T cell receptor beta chains derived from one specimen sequenced in a study of blood T cell repertoires in COVID-19. Profiled with immunoSEQ multiplex PCR; TCRdb holds only in-frame clones, not every one. Here the sample spans tens of thousands of clones, about 80% being singletons. The sample was peripheral blood. These receptors were obtained from a human donor with acute or convalescent COVID-19. The donor label of this sample is uncertain.

The chain carries TRBV19 and TRBJ2-1, with D perhaps matching TRBD1 (7 bases). There are 15 residues in the CDR3. V gave up 5 bases and J gave up 6 bases, with 17 bases separating them. The germline gives CDR1 LNHDA, CDR2 SQIVND (reference sequence). In DNA form, the CDR3 reads TGTGCCAGTAGTCCCCGGACAGGAGGGAGCAATGAGCAGTTCTTC. Its translation: CASSPRTGGSNEQFF.

The chain couples TRBV18 to TRBJ2-2; perhaps TRBD1 as D (5 bases). This CDR3 is 15 amino acids long. The germline V gene encodes CDR1 KGHSH and CDR2 LQKENI. V lost 1 base and J 0 bases, leaving 6 bases between the germline ends. The CDR3 DNA follows: TGTGCCAGCTCACCACGGGGCGCGAACACCGGGGAGCTGTTTTTT. Its translation: CASSPRGANTGELFF.

The chain uses TRBV6-5 and TRBJ1-5; D remains ambiguous. CDR1 MNHEY and CDR2 SVGAGI come from the germline V gene. Trimming pared 6 bases from V and 0 bases from J, leaving 12 bases between. This CDR3 region has 15 residues. The CDR3 region has the DNA TGTGCCAGCAGGGGCGGAGGAGGTAGCAATCAGCCCCAGCATTTT. Translating gives CASRGGGGSNQPQHF.

The table lists this clone with a few counts. CDR3 in amino acids: CASSLGAATGELFF. CDR3 DNA: TGTGCCAGCAGTTTAGGGGCGGCGACCGGGGAGCTGTTTTTT. J is TRBJ2-2 and V is TRBV27; D is possibly TRBD1 (5 bases). The CDR3 consists of 14 residues. Germline assignment: CDR1 MNHEY and CDR2 SMNVEV (reference sequence). V was pared by 2 bases and J by 5 bases, with 9 bases between.

The genes are TRBV7-2 and TRBJ2-5; perhaps TRBD2 as D (6 bases). There are 15 residues in the CDR3. V lost 5 bases and J 1 base, leaving 14 bases between the germline ends. Germline V gene data show CDR1 as SGHTA and CDR2 as FQGNSA. CDR3 bases: TGTGCCAGCAGCCCACACGGACTAATCCAAGAGACCCAGTACTTC. This encodes CASSPHGLIQETQYF.

CDR3 sequence: CASSSQTGNTIYF. In nucleotides, the CDR3 is TGTGCCAGCAGCTCACAGACTGGAAACACCATATATTTT. The rearrangement joins TRBV7-8 to TRBJ1-3; D is unclear. Germline assignment: CDR1 SGHVS and CDR2 FQNEAQ. V was clipped by 4 bases and J by 2 bases, with 6 bases between them. The CDR3 totals 13 residues. The full variable domain, rest sourced from reference TRBV7-8 and TRBJ1-3, is GAGVSQSPRYKVAKRGQDVALRCDPISGHVSLFWYQQALGQGPEFLTYFQNEAQLDKSGLPSDRFFAERPEGSVSTLKIQRTQQEDSAVYLCASSSQTGNTIYFGEGSWLTVV.

This clone was observed a handful of times. This rearrangement joins TRBV10-3 to TRBJ1-2, with 8 bases fitting TRBD1. J lost 6 bases, V lost 4 bases, and 10 bases had no gene match. Per germline, CDR1 ENHRY and CDR2 SYGVKD. The CDR3 is 15 amino acids. The CDR3 is CAISGLQGVDNGYTF. As DNA, the CDR3 is TGTGCCATCAGTGGGTTACAGGGGGTTGATAATGGCTACACCTTC.

The J gene is TRBJ1-1, the V gene TRBV28; 9 bases are a match to TRBD1. The CDR3 is made up of 15 amino acids. Trimming cost V 5 bases and J 4 bases; bases outside gene matches: 8. In germline, CDR1 is MDHEN, CDR2 SYDVKM. CDR3 residues: CASSPNRGRGTEAFF. The CDR3 DNA sequence: TGTGCCAGCAGTCCCAACAGGGGGCGCGGCACTGAAGCTTTCTTT.

This chain uses TRBV2 with TRBJ1-2; 8 bases are shared with TRBD1. V gave up 5 bases and J gave up 10 bases; unmatched junction bases: 9. CDR1 and CDR2 from the germline V gene are SNHLY and FYNNEI. The CDR3 extends over 13 amino acids. The CDR3 DNA reads as TGTGCCAGCAGTCTTAAGACAGGGGAAAACTACACCTTC. It is translated as CASSLKTGENYTF.

This clone has a handful of counts. This chain connects TRBV27 to TRBJ1-4; 11 bases are shared with TRBD1. V lost 5 bases to trimming and J lost 7 bases; unmatched junction nucleotides: 9. This CDR3 region has 16 residues. Germline CDR1 reads MNHEY; CDR2 reads SMNVEV (reference sequence). Written as DNA, the CDR3 is TGTGCCAGCAGTCCCCGGACAGGGGGCGTGAGTGAAAAACTGTTTTTT. As protein: CASSPRTGGVSEKLFF.

The chain uses TRBV19 and TRBJ2-2; tentatively, D is TRBD1 (5 bases). The CDR3 has 16 residues. Germline V CDR1 and CDR2: LNHDA, SQIVND (reference sequence). V lost 9 bases and J lost 5, with 22 bases in between. The CDR3 here is CASLPYGRASTGELFF. As DNA, the CDR3 is TGTGCCAGCCTTCCATACGGCAGGGCTTCGACCGGGGAGCTGTTTTTT.

This sequence joins TRBV6-4 and TRBJ2-3, with TRBD2 matching over 10 bases. Per the germline V gene, CDR1 is MRHNA and CDR2 is SNTAGT. The CDR3 contains 15 residues. V lost 0 bases to trimming and J lost 4 bases; unmatched junction nucleotides: 1. The CDR3 bases are TGTGCCAGCAGTGACTCAGCGGGGGGGCCAGATACGCAGTATTTT. This codes for CASSDSAGGPDTQYF.

The chain couples TRBV19 to TRBJ1-2; D remains unclear. V gave up 3 bases and J gave up 3 bases, with 8 bases separating them. The CDR3 totals 13 residues. Per the germline V gene, CDR1 is LNHDA and CDR2 is SQIVND (reference sequence). The chain's CDR3 is CASSINRDYGYTF. The CDR3 DNA reads as TGTGCCAGTAGTATCAACCGGGACTATGGCTACACCTTC.

V is TRBV5-4 and J is TRBJ1-1, with TRBD1 as a possible D gene (5 bases). V was shortened by 4 bases and J by 1 base, with 17 bases between the two germline ends. The CDR3 spans 16 residues. Per germline, CDR1 SGHNT and CDR2 YYREEE (reference sequence). As DNA, the CDR3 is TGTGCCAGCAGCCCACCCAGGGCAGTGGGGAACACTGAAGCTTTCTTT. It yields the protein CASSPPRAVGNTEAFF.

In DNA form, the CDR3 reads TGTGCCATCAGTGAGTCGGGGGGGAATCAGCCCCAGCATTTT. Protein sequence: CAISESGGNQPQHF. V gene TRBV10-3 combines with J gene TRBJ1-5; weak D call: TRBD1 (5 bases). CDR3 length equals 14 residues. The ends were cut back, 0 bases at V and 4 bases at J, with 7 bases in the middle. CDR1 and CDR2 from the germline V gene are ENHRY and SYGVKD.

The chain recombines TRBV9 with TRBJ2-3; 7 bases agree with TRBD2. Trimming took 0 bases from V and 1 from J; bases not matched to a gene: 5. The CDR3 loop spans 16 amino acids. Germline V lookup: CDR1 SGDLS, CDR2 YYNGEE. This chain's CDR3 is CASSVEAGSRTDTQYF. In nucleotides, the CDR3 is TGTGCCAGCAGCGTAGAAGCGGGGTCTCGCACAGATACGCAGTATTTT.

This clone occurred a few times. V is TRBV9 and J is TRBJ1-3; the D gene is possibly TRBD1 (6 bases). V was clipped by 0 bases and J by 0 bases, with 16 bases between them. This CDR3 comprises 18 residues. Germline V lookup: CDR1 SGDLS, CDR2 YYNGEE. The CDR3 sequence: CASSVALTQGVSGNTIYF. The CDR3, as DNA: TGTGCCAGCAGCGTAGCTCTGACACAGGGTGTCTCTGGAAACACCATATATTTT. The entire variable domain, with the rest obtained from reference TRBV9 and TRBJ1-3, is as follows: DSGVTQTPKHLITATGQRVTLRCSPRSGDLSVYWYQQSLDQGLQFLIQYYNGEERAKGNILERFSAQQFPDLHSELNLSSLELGDSALYFCASSVALTQGVSGNTIYFGEGSWLTVV.